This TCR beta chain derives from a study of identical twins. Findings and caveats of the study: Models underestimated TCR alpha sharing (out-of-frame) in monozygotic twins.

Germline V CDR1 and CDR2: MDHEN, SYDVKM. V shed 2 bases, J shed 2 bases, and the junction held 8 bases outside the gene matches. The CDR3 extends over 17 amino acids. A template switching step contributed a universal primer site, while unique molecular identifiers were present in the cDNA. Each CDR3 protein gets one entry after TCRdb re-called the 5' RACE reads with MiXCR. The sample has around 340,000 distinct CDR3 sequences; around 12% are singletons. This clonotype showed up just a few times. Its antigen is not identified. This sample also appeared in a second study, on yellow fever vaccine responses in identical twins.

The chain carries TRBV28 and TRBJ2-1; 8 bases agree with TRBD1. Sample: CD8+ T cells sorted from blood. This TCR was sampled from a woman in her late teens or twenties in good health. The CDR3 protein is CASSLSRTGWTYNEQFF. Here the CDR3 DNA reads TGTGCCAGCAGTTTAAGTCGGACAGGGTGGACCTACAATGAGCAGTTCTTC.